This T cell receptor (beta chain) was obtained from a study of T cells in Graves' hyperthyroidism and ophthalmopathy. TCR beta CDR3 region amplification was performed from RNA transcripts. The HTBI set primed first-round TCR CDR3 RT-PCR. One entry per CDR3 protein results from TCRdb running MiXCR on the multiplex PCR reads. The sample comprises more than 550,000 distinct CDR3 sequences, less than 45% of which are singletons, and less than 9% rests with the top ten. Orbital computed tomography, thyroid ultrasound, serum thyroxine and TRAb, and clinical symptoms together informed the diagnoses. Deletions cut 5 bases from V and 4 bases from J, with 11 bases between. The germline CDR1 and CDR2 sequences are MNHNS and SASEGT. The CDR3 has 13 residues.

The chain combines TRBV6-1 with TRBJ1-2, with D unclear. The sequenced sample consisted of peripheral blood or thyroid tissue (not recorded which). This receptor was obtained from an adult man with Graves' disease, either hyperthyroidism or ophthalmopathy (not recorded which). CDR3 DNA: TGTGCCAGCAGTACCGGACCGTCCTATGGCTACACCTTC. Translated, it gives CASSTGPSYGYTF.